This T cell receptor (beta chain) was observed in a study of cytomegalovirus exposure and HLA in healthy donors. Germline CDR1 is LNHDA and CDR2 is SQIVND (reference sequence). This CDR3 spans 17 amino acids. The ends were cut back, 1 base at V and 0 bases at J, with 13 bases in the middle. Primers included in the PCR were 60 Vbeta and 13 Jbeta primers. Profiled with immunoSEQ multiplex PCR; TCRdb holds only in-frame clones, not every one. The table gives some 200,000 clones; the top ten clones make up about 6% of it. This TCR was recovered from a man aged 25-40 years in good health and CMV-seronegative. Sample: PBMCs. The chain has TRBV19 and TRBJ2-1; D possibly corresponds to TRBD2 (6 bases). The CDR3 region is CASSIVGGLSSYNEQFF. CDR3 DNA: TGTGCCAGTAGTATAGTTGGGGGACTCAGCTCCTACAATGAGCAGTTCTTC.